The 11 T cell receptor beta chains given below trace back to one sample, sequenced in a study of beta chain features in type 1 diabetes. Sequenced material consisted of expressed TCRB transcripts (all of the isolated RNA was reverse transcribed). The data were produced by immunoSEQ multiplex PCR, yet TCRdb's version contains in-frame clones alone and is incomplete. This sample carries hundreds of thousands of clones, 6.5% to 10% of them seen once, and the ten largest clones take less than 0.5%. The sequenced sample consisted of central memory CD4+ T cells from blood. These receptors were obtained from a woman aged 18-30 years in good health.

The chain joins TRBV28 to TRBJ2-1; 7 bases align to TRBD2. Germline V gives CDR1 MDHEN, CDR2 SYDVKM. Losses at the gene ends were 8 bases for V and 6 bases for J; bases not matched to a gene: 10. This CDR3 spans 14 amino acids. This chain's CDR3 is CASGGVGGPNEQFF. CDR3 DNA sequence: TGTGCCAGCGGGGGGGTCGGCGGCCCCAATGAGCAGTTCTTC.

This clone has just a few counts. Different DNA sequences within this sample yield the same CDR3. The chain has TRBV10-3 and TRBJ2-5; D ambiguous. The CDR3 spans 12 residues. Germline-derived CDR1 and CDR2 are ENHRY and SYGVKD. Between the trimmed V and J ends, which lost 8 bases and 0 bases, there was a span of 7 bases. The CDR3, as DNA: TGTGCCATCGGCCGGGACCAAGAGACCCAGTACTTC. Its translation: CAIGRDQETQYF.

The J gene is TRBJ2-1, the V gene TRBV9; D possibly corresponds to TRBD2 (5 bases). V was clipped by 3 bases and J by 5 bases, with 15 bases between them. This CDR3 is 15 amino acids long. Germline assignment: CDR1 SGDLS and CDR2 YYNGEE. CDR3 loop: CASSAHLARDNEQFF. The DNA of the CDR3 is TGTGCCAGCAGCGCCCACTTAGCGCGCGACAATGAGCAGTTCTTC.

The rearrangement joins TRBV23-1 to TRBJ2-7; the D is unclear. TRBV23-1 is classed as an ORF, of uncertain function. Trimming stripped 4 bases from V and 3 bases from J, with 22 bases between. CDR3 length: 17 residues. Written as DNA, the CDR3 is TGCGCCAGCAGTCTAATAGGGCCTAGTGGAATTCACTACGAGCAGTACTTC. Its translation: CASSLIGPSGIHYEQYF.

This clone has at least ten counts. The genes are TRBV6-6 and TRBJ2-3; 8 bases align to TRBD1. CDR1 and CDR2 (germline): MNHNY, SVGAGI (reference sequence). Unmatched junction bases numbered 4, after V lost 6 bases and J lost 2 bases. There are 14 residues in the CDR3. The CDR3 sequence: CASRRDRNTDTQYF. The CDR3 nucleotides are TGTGCCAGCAGGCGGGACAGGAACACAGATACGCAGTATTTT.

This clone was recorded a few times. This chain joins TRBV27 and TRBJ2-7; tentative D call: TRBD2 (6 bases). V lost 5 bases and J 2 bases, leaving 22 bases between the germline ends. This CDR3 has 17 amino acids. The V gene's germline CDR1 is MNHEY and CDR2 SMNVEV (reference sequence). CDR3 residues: CASSKKVGSGATYEQYF. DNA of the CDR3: TGTGCCAGCAGTAAAAAGGTTGGGTCGGGAGCAACCTACGAGCAGTACTTC.

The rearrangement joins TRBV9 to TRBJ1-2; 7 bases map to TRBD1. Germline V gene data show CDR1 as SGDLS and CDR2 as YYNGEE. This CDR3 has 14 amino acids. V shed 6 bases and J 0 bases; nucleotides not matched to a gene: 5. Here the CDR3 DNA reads TGTGCCAGCACTAGGGGGCCTGCTAACTATGGCTACACCTTC. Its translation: CASTRGPANYGYTF.

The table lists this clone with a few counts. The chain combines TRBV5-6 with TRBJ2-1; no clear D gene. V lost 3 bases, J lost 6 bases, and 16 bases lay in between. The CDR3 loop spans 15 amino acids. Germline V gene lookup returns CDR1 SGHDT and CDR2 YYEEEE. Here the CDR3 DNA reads TGTGCCAGCAGCTCGCCGGCTTTTGGGATCAATGAGCAGTTCTTC. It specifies CASSSPAFGINEQFF. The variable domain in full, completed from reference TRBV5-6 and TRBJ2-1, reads DAGVTQSPTHLIKTRGQQVTLRCSPKSGHDTVSWYQQALGQGPQFIFQYYEEEERQRGNFPDRFSGHQFPNYSSELNVNALLLGDSALYLCASSSPAFGINEQFFGPGTRLTVL.

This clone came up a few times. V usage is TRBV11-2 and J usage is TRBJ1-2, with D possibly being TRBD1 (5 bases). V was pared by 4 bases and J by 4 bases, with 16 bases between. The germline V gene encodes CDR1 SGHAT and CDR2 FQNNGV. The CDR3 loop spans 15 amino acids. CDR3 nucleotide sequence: TGTGCCAGCAGCTCTCGACTACGACAGTCCTATGGCTACACCTTC. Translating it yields CASSSRLRQSYGYTF.

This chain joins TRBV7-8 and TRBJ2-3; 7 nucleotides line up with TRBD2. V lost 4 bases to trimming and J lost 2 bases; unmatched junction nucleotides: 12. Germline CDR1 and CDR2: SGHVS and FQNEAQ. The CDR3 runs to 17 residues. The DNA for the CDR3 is TGTGCCAGCAGCTCAACTATTACTAGCGCGAACACAGATACGCAGTATTTT. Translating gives CASSSTITSANTDTQYF.

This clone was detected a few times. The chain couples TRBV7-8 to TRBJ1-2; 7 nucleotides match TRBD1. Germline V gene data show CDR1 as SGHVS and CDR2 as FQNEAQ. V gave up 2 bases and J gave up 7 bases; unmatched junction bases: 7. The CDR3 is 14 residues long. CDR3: CASSLLQGEFGYTF. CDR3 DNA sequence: TGTGCCAGCAGCTTACTGCAGGGGGAGTTTGGCTACACCTTC.